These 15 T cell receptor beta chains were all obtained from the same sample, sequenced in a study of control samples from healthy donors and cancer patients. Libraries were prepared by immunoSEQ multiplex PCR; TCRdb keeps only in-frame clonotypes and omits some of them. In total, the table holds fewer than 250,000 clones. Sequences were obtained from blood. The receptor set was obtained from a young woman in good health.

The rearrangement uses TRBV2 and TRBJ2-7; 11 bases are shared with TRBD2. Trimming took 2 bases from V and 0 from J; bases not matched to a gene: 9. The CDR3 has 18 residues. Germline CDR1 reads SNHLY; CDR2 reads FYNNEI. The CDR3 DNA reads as TGTGCCAGCAGTGAAAGTACTAGCGGGGGCGACAGCTCCTACGAGCAGTACTTC. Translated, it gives CASSESTSGGDSSYEQYF.

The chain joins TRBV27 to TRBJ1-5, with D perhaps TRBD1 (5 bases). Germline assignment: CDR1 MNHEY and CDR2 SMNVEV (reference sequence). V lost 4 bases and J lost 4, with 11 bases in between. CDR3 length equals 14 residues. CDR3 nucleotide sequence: TGTGCCAGCAGTTCTTTGGGGGGGAATCAGCCCCAGCATTTT. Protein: CASSSLGGNQPQHF.

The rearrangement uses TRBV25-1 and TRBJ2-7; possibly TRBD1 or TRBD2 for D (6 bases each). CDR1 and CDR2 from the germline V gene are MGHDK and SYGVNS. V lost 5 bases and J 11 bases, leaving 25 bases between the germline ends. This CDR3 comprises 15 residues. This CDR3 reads CASSNSVGGFGIEYF. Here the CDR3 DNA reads TGTGCCAGCAGTAACTCTGTGGGGGGCTTCGGGATCGAGTACTTC.

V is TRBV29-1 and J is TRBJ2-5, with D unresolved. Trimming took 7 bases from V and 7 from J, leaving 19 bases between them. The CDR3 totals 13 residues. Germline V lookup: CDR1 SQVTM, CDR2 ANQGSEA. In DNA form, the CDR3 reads TGCAGCGCGCATGGTGACCTCCCAGGGACCCAGTACTTC. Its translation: CSAHGDLPGTQYF.

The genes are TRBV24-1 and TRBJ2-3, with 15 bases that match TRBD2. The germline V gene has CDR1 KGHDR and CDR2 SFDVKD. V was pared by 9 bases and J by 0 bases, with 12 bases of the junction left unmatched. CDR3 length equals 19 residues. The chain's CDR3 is CATAALGLAGGGSTDTQYF. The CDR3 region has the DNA TGTGCCACCGCGGCGCTGGGACTAGCGGGGGGCGGCAGCACAGATACGCAGTATTTT.

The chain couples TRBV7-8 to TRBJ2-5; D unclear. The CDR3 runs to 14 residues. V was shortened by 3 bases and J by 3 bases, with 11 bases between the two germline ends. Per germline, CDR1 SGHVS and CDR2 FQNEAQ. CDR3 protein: CASSFPVAEETQYF. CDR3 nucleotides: TGTGCCAGCAGCTTTCCCGTGGCCGAAGAGACCCAGTACTTC.

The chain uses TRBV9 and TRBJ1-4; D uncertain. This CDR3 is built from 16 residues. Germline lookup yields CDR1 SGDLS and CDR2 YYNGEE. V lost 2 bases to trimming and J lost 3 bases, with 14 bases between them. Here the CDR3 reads CASSVGRVGPNEKLFF. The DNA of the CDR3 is TGTGCCAGCAGCGTGGGGAGGGTCGGCCCTAATGAAAAACTGTTTTTT.

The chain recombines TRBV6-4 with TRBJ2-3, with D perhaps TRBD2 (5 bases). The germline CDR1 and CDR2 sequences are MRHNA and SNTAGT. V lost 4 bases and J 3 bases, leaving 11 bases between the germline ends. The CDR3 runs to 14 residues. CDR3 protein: CASSVAGGTDTQYF. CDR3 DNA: TGTGCCAGCAGTGTCGCGGGTGGGACAGATACGCAGTATTTT.

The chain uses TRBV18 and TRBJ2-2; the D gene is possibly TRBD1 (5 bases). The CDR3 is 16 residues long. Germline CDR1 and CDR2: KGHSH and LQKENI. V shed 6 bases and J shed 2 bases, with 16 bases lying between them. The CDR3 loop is CASSLTRTINTGELFF. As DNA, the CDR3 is TGTGCCAGCTCTTTGACAAGGACAATAAACACCGGGGAGCTGTTTTTT.

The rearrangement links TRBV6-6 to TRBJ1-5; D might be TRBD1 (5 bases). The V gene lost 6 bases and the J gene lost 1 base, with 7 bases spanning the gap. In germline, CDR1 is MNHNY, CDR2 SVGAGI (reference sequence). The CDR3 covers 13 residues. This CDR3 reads CASSRDSNQPQHF. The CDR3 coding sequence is TGTGCCAGCAGCCGGGACAGCAATCAGCCCCAGCATTTT.

The CDR3 is CASSSQDTQYF. The CDR3 DNA follows: TGTGCCAGCTCCTCTCAAGATACGCAGTATTTT. This chain links TRBV18 with TRBJ2-3; D is ambiguous. V was pared by 6 bases and J by 5 bases, with 6 bases between. The CDR3 is made up of 11 amino acids. Germline CDR1 reads KGHSH; CDR2 reads LQKENI.

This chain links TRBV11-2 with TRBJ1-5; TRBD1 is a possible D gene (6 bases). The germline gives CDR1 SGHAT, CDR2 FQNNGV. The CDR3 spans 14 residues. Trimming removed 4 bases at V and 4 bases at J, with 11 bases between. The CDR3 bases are TGTGCCAGCAGCTCACAGGGATGGAATCAGCCCCAGCATTTT. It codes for CASSSQGWNQPQHF.

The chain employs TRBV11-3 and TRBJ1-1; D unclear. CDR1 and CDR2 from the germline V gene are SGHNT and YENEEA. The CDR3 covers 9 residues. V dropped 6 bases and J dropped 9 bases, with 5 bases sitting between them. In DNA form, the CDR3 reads TGTGCCAGCAGTTGTAAAGCTTTCTTT. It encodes CASSCKAFF.

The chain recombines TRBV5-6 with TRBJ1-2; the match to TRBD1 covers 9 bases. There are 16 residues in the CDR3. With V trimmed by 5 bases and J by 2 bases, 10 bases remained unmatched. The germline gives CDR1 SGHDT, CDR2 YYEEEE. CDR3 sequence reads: CASRLSTGGWNYGYTF. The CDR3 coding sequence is TGTGCCAGCAGACTGTCTACAGGGGGCTGGAACTATGGCTACACCTTC. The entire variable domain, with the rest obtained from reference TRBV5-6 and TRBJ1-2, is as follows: DAGVTQSPTHLIKTRGQQVTLRCSPKSGHDTVSWYQQALGQGPQFIFQYYEEEERQRGNFPDRFSGHQFPNYSSELNVNALLLGDSALYLCASRLSTGGWNYGYTFGSGTRLTVV.

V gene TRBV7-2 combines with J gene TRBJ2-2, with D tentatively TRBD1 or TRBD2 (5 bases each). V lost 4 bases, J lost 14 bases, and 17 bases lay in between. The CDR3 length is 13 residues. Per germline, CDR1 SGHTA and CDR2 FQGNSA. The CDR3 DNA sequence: TGTGCCAGCAGCTACCGGGACGGAAAGGTTCTGTTTTTT. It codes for CASSYRDGKVLFF.